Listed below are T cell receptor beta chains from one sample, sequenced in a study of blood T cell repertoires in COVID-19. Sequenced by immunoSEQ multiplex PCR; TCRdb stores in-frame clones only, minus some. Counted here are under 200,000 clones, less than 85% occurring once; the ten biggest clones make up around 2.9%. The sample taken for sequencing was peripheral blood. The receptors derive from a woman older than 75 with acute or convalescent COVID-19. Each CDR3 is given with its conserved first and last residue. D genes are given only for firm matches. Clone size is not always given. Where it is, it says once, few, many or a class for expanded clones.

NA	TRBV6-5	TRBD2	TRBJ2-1	TGTGCCAGCAGAGGGCTAGCGGGAGAGGTTGAGCAGTTCTTC	CASRGLAGEVEQFF
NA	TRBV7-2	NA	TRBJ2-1	TGTGCCAGCAGCCAACGAACAGGGTTCCCCTACAATGAGCAGTTCTTC	CASSQRTGFPYNEQFF
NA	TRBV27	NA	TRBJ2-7	TGTGCCAGCAGTTCTCCTTTGCGCCGGGTGGAGCAGTACTTC	CASSSPLRRVEQYF
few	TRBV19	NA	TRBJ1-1	TGTGCCAGTAGTCTCGCGGGGGGAACTGAAGCTTTCTTT	CASSLAGGTEAFF
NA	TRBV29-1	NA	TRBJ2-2	TGCAGCGTTGATAGGGGACATAACACCGGGGAGCTGTTTTTT	CSVDRGHNTGELFF
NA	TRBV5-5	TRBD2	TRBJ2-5	TGTGCCAGCAACTCGGGACTAGCGGGAGTGGAGACCCAGTACTTC	CASNSGLAGVETQYF
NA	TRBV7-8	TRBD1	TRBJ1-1	TGTGCCAGCAGCAGCCGGGACAGGGGTCGAGCTTTCTTT	CASSSRDRGRAFF
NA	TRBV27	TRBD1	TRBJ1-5	TGTGCCAGCAGTTTCGGGACAGAGAATCAGCCCCAGCATTTT	CASSFGTENQPQHF
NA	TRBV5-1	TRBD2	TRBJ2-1	TGCGCCAGCAGCTTGGAGACTAGCTTCTACAATGAGCAGTTCTTC	CASSLETSFYNEQFF
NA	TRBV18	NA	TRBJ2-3	TGTGCCAGCTCACCCAGGGGCAGGGACGTGAGCACAGATACGCAGTATTTT	CASSPRGRDVSTDTQYF
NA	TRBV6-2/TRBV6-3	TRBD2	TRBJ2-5	TGTGCCAGCAGTTACTCCTCGGCGGGAGCAGGGGAGACCCAGTACTTC	CASSYSSAGAGETQYF
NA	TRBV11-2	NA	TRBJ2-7	TGTGCCAGCAGCTTACTTGCGGGTGGGACCGGGAGCTCCTACGAGCAGTACTTC	CASSLLAGGTGSSYEQYF
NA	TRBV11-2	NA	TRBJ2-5	TGTGCCAGCAGCCTTCGTCAGACTTTTCAAGAGACCCAGTACTTC	CASSLRQTFQETQYF
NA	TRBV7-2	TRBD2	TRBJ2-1	TGTGCCAGCAGCTTACTGCCTAGCGGGAGGGCCAATGAGCAGTTCTTC	CASSLLPSGRANEQFF
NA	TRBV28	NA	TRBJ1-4	TGTGCCAGCAGGGGGCCGAGGTACTCCCATTTT	CASRGPRYSHF
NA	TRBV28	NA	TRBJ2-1	TGTGCCAGCAGTTCCCAACTCGGGAGTTGGTCCTACAATGAGCAGTTCTTC	CASSSQLGSWSYNEQFF
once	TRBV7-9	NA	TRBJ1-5	TGTGCCAGCAGCCCGGACAGCTATCAGCCCCAGCATTTT	CASSPDSYQPQHF
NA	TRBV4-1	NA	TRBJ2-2	TGCGCCAGCAGCCAGGGAGTGGTCGGCCTAGCCGGGGAGCTGTTTTTT	CASSQGVVGLAGELFF
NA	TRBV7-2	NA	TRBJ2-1	TGTGCCAGCAGCTCGCGGACTGCCCCCCTGGGTGAGCAGTTCTTC	CASSSRTAPLGEQFF
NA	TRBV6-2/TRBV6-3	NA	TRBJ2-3	TGTGCCAGCAGTGGGCCCTATGCCCCTAGCACAGATACGCAGTATTTT	CASSGPYAPSTDTQYF